Below, 27 T cell receptor beta chains from the same sample are listed, as sequenced in a study of T cells in Graves' hyperthyroidism and ophthalmopathy. From RNA transcripts, TCR beta CDR3 regions were amplified. First-round RT-PCR of the TCR CDR3 relied on the HTBI primer set. Via MiXCR, TCRdb re-called the multiplex PCR reads, giving one row per CDR3 protein. The data contain some 550,000 distinct CDR3 sequences, around 16% of them seen just once; the ten biggest clones take up less than 3.5%. The sample taken for sequencing was blood. The receptor source for this set is a woman aged 35 to 49 with Graves' ophthalmopathy.

This clonotype was counted between two and nine times. A much larger clonotype is one base distant, so this may be a read error. The chain has TRBV11-2 and TRBJ2-1; the match to TRBD2 covers 9 bases. The trim removed 2 bases at V and 2 bases at J, leaving 7 bases unmatched. Germline CDR1 SGHAT, CDR2 FQNNGV. CDR3 length: 17 residues. CDR3: CASSLSPLAGTYNEQFF. The CDR3 nucleotides read TGTGCCAGCAGCTTATCCCCTCTAGCGGGAACCTACAATGAGCAGTTCTTC.

This clonotype was detected a few times. This sequence joins TRBV2 and TRBJ2-1; TRBD2 is a possible D gene (6 bases). Germline V gene sequence: CDR1 SNHLY, CDR2 FYNNEI. This CDR3 region has 11 residues. Between the trimmed V and J ends, which lost 7 bases and 9 bases, there was a span of 10 bases. This CDR3 is CASIAAGEQFF. The CDR3 DNA sequence: TGTGCCAGCATAGCGGCGGGTGAGCAGTTCTTC.

This chain joins TRBV5-1 and TRBJ2-3; 10 nucleotides agree with TRBD1. The CDR3 has 15 residues. Losses at the gene ends were 0 bases for V and 6 bases for J; bases not matched to a gene: 4. CDR1 is SGHRS, CDR2 YFSETQ, per germline. The CDR3 sequence: CASSLETGGWDTQYF. In DNA, the CDR3 is TGCGCCAGCAGCTTGGAGACAGGGGGCTGGGATACGCAGTATTTT.

This clonotype appeared many times. The chain is built from TRBV20-1 and TRBJ2-5, with D unresolved. Germline CDR1 DFQATT, CDR2 SNEGSKA (reference sequence). This CDR3 spans 10 amino acids. Between the trimmed V and J ends, which lost 5 bases and 5 bases, there was a span of 6 bases. The CDR3 DNA reads as TGCAGTGCTCACGAGGAGACCCAGTACTTC. Translated: CSAHEETQYF.

This sequence joins TRBV6-6 and TRBJ2-7; D not certain. This CDR3 region has 15 residues. Looked up from germline, CDR1 is MNHNY and CDR2 is SVGAGI (reference sequence). V was shortened by 0 bases and J by 0 bases, with 9 bases between the two germline ends. CDR3 DNA: TGTGCCAGCAGTTACTCGAGCTCTCTCTCCTACGAGCAGTACTTC. This sequence encodes CASSYSSSLSYEQYF.

This clonotype was seen at least ten times. The chain has TRBV30 and TRBJ1-1, with D uncertain. Looked up from germline, CDR1 is GTSNPN and CDR2 is SVGIG (reference sequence). The V end lost 3 bases, the J end lost 0 bases, and 20 bases lay between the germline ends. The CDR3 runs to 17 residues. The CDR3 nucleotides are TGTGCCTGGAGGAGCAGACTGGATAAAGATTTGAACACTGAAGCTTTCTTT. This translates into CAWRSRLDKDLNTEAFF.

In its sample, this clonotype was seen a few times. The CDR3 DNA sequence: TGTGCCATCAGTGACGGGGGACAGGGGCTCTATGGCTACACCTTC. It translates to CAISDGGQGLYGYTF. This chain uses TRBV10-3 with TRBJ1-2, with 10 bases matching TRBD1. The V and J ends lost 3 bases and 4 bases, in that order; junction bases with no gene match: 5. Germline CDR1 ENHRY, CDR2 SYGVKD. The CDR3 is made up of 15 amino acids.

The chain is built from TRBV29-1 and TRBJ1-1; 8 positions agree with TRBD1. With 8 bases clipped from V and 5 bases from J, the junction kept 10 bases outside the gene matches. CDR3 length: 13 residues. CDR1 SQVTM and CDR2 ANQGSEA come from the germline V gene. The CDR3 DNA is TGCAGCTCCGGGACAGGTCTGGAGACTGAAGCTTTCTTT. This sequence encodes CSSGTGLETEAFF.

This clonotype was counted ten times or more. CDR3 sequence reads: CASSLLRINNEQFF. As DNA, the CDR3 is TGTGCCAGCAGCTTACTACGAATTAACAATGAGCAGTTCTTC. The gene calls are TRBV7-2 and TRBJ2-1, with D hard to call. Trimming stripped 2 bases from V and 5 bases from J, with 10 bases between. This CDR3 has 14 residues. Germline assignment: CDR1 SGHTA and CDR2 FQGNSA.

Comments on this clonotype: The missing conserved phenylalanine or tryptophan at the end of this CDR3 makes a read error likely. This rearrangement joins TRBV29-1 to TRBJ1-2; the D gene is possibly TRBD1 (5 bases). V lost 0 bases, J lost 2 bases, and 10 bases lay in between. CDR1 is SQVTM and CDR2 is ANQGSEA in the germline V gene. The CDR3 length is 14 residues. The CDR3 bases are TGCAGCGTTGAAGACGGGACGGAGAACTATGGCTACACCCTC. Translation gives CSVEDGTENYGYTL.

The rearrangement uses TRBV7-8 and TRBJ2-1; D is unclear. The CDR3 length is 14 residues. Germline CDR1 and CDR2: SGHVS and FQNEAQ. V was shortened by 2 bases and J by 9 bases, with 14 bases between the two germline ends. Written as DNA, the CDR3 is TGTGCCAGCAGCTTATCGGTTTTTGCCAGTGAGCAGTTCTTC. It encodes CASSLSVFASEQFF.

The chain joins TRBV5-6 to TRBJ2-3; tentatively, D is TRBD2 (6 bases). V was cut by 5 bases and J by 1 base, with 17 bases left in between. This CDR3 region has 16 residues. Germline CDR1 reads SGHDT; CDR2 reads YYEEEE. CDR3 sequence (DNA): TGTGCCAGCAGATTACGAGGAGGGACTGGCACAGATACGCAGTATTTT. It codes for CASRLRGGTGTDTQYF.

In the case of this clonotype: This sequence may be a read error, since a much larger clone differs from it by one base. Here the CDR3 DNA reads TGCGCCAGCAGCCTGGAGACTAGCGGGAGGGTTGAGCAGTTCTTC. Translation: CASSLETSGRVEQFF. The J gene is TRBJ2-1, the V gene TRBV5-1, with 14 bases fitting TRBD2. The length of the CDR3 is 15 residues. Germline-derived CDR1 and CDR2 are SGHRS and YFSETQ. V lost 4 bases and J lost 9; bases outside the gene matches: 6.

This clonotype came up a few times. Germline and junction disagree at one end, which may indicate a read error. The chain recombines TRBV7-3 with TRBJ2-1; D might be TRBD1 or TRBD2, each matching 5 bases. CDR1 and CDR2 (germline): SGHTA, FQGTGA. The CDR3 loop spans 16 amino acids. CDR3 loop: CANSRSPSGTYNEQFF. Here the CDR3 DNA reads TGTGCCAACAGCCGCAGCCCATCCGGGACGTACAATGAGCAGTTCTTC.

This clonotype was detected ten times or more. This chain connects TRBV20-1 to TRBJ1-5, with D possibly matching TRBD1 (5 bases). Germline V CDR1 and CDR2: DFQATT, SNEGSKA (reference sequence). This CDR3 comprises 19 residues. Trimming left V 1 base short and J 2 bases short, with 24 bases between. This CDR3 is CSARAYGAAIGAGNQPQHF. The CDR3 nucleotides are TGCAGTGCTAGAGCCTACGGGGCCGCAATAGGGGCGGGCAATCAGCCCCAGCATTTT.

The chain has TRBV6-1 and TRBJ2-2; a weak D match, TRBD2 (6 bases). The V and J ends lost 8 bases and 7 bases respectively, with 14 bases between them. Germline CDR1 reads MNHNS; CDR2 reads SASEGT. The CDR3 length is 13 residues. CDR3 loop: CASGDSPHGELFF. The CDR3 DNA reads TGTGCCAGCGGGGACTCCCCCCACGGGGAGCTGTTTTTT.

This rearrangement joins TRBV19 to TRBJ1-5, with 8 bases fitting TRBD1. The germline gives CDR1 LNHDA, CDR2 SQIVND (reference sequence). V was pared by 6 bases and J by 6 bases, with 4 bases of the junction left unmatched. This CDR3 is built from 13 residues. The CDR3 DNA sequence: TGTGCCAGTAGGACAGGGGATTTTCAGCCCCAGCATTTT. Its translation: CASRTGDFQPQHF.

A few counts support this clonotype. This may be a read error, as it is one base from a much larger clone. The CDR3 region has the DNA TGTGCCAGCAGCCGCGGACAGGGGCTCTATGGCTACACCTTC. Its protein is CASSRGQGLYGYTF. This chain uses TRBV6-2 or TRBV6-3 with TRBJ1-2; TRBD1 matches at 9 bases. Germline CDR1 reads MNHEY; CDR2 reads SVGEGT. This CDR3 is 14 amino acids long. The junction had 6 bases not matched to a gene; V was cut back by 6 bases and J by 4 bases.

The rearrangement uses TRBV18 and TRBJ2-1; TRBD1 aligns across 7 bases. The ends lost 4 bases at V and 5 bases at J; junction bases unmatched: 8. CDR3 length equals 15 residues. Germline V gene data show CDR1 as KGHSH and CDR2 as LQKENI. The CDR3 DNA follows: TGTGCCAGCTCACGAACAGGGGTCGACAACAATGAGCAGTTCTTC. Encoded protein: CASSRTGVDNNEQFF.

The sample holds a few counts of this clonotype. The J gene is TRBJ1-6, the V gene TRBV10-3, with D uncertain. With 3 bases removed from V and 0 bases from J, the gap between germline ends came to 6 bases. CDR1 and CDR2 (germline): ENHRY, SYGVKD. The CDR3 is made up of 15 amino acids. The DNA for the CDR3 is TGTGCCATCAGTGACAGGAGCTCCTATAATTCACCCCTCCACTTT. Amino acids: CAISDRSSYNSPLHF.

This clonotype was recorded at least ten times. The V call is TRBV12-3 or TRBV12-4, the J call TRBJ2-1, with 11 bases fitting TRBD2. Trimming took 1 base from V and 4 from J; bases not matched to a gene: 6. There are 17 residues in the CDR3. The CDR3 here is CASSLGASGGSYNEQFF. The CDR3 nucleotides read TGTGCCAGCAGTTTAGGGGCTAGCGGGGGGTCTTACAATGAGCAGTTCTTC.

This clonotype was counted between two and nine times. The V call is TRBV4-1, the J call TRBJ2-3, with 8 bases fitting TRBD1. The V segment lost 0 bases and the J segment 4 bases; nucleotides outside the gene matches: 3. This CDR3 is 15 amino acids long. CDR1 and CDR2 (germline): MGHRA, YSYEKL. CDR3 sequence reads: CASSQEYRGADTQYF. CDR3 nucleotide sequence: TGCGCCAGCAGCCAAGAGTACAGGGGGGCAGATACGCAGTATTTT.

This clonotype showed up many times. The chain employs TRBV11-2 and TRBJ2-1; perhaps TRBD2 as D (5 bases). CDR3 length equals 14 residues. V gave up 1 base and J gave up 9 bases, with 13 bases separating them. Germline V gene sequence: CDR1 SGHAT, CDR2 FQNNGV. The CDR3 bases are TGTGCCAGCAGCTTAGTTAGGGCTAGCAGTGAGCAGTTCTTC. It is translated as CASSLVRASSEQFF. Full variable domain (outside the CDR3, taken from reference TRBV11-2 and TRBJ2-1): EAGVAQSPRYKIIEKRQSVAFWCNPISGHATLYWYQQILGQGPKLLIQFQNNGVVDDSQLPKDRFSAERLKGVDSTLKIQPAKLEDSAVYLCASSLVRASSEQFFGPGTRLTVL.

This clonotype was counted at least ten times. The V gene is TRBV12-3 or TRBV12-4, the J gene TRBJ2-2; TRBD2 matches at 8 bases. Trimming took 9 bases from V and 8 from J; bases not matched to a gene: 14. There are 15 residues in the CDR3. The CDR3 sequence is CASEMGTRGPGELFF. The DNA for the CDR3 is TGTGCCAGTGAAATGGGGACTAGAGGTCCTGGGGAGCTGTTTTTT.

Many counts were recorded for this clonotype. The chain uses TRBV11-3 and TRBJ2-1, with D perhaps TRBD2 (6 bases). Trimming took off 0 bases at V and 4 bases at J, with 10 bases between the two ends. The CDR3 totals 15 residues. In germline, CDR1 is SGHNT, CDR2 YENEEA. The CDR3 reads CASSLDFGTYNEQFF. The CDR3 bases are TGTGCCAGCAGCTTAGACTTCGGGACTTACAATGAGCAGTTCTTC. Looking up the rest from reference TRBV11-3 and TRBJ2-1 gives the full variable domain: EAGVVQSPRYKIIEKKQPVAFWCNPISGHNTLYWYLQNLGQGPELLIRYENEEAVDDSQLPKDRFSAERLKGVDSTLKIQPAELGDSAVYLCASSLDFGTYNEQFFGPGTRLTVL.

This clonotype was seen repeatedly, ten times or more. The chain recombines TRBV6-4 with TRBJ2-5; D might be TRBD1 (5 bases). Per the germline V gene, CDR1 is MRHNA and CDR2 is SNTAGT. The ends were cut back, 2 bases at V and 3 bases at J, with 7 bases in the middle. This CDR3 has 13 residues. This chain's CDR3 is CASSDEGEETQYF. CDR3 nucleotides: TGTGCCAGCAGTGACGAAGGGGAAGAGACCCAGTACTTC.

A word on this clonotype: At one end, the junction sequence differs from germline, possibly due to a read error. The chain has TRBV9 and TRBJ2-3; D might be TRBD1 (6 bases). The germline gives CDR1 SGDLS, CDR2 YYNGEE. This CDR3 spans 15 amino acids. In DNA form, the CDR3 reads TGTGCCAGCGGCGTAGGGGACGGTTCACAGGGTACGCAGTATTTT. Translation: CASGVGDGSQGTQYF.